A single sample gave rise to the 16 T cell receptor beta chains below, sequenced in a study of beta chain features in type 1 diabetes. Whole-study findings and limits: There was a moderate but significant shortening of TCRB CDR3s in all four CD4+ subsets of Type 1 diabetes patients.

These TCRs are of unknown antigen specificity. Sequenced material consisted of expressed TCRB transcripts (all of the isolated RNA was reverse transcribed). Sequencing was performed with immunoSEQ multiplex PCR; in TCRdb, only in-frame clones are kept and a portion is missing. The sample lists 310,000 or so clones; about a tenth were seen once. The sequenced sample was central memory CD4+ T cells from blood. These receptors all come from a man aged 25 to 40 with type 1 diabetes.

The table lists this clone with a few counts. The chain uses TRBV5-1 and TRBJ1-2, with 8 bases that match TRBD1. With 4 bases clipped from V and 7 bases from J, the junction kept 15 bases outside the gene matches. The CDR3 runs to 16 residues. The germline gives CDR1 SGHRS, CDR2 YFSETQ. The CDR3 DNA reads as TGCGCCAGCAGCCGGGATATTCCGGGACAGGATGCTGGCTACACCTTC. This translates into CASSRDIPGQDAGYTF.

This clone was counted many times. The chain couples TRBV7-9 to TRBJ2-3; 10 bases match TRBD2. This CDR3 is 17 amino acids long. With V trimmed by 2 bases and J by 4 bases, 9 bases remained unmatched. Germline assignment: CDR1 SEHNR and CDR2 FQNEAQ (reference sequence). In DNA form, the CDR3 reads TGTGCCAGCAGCTTAAATGAAGCGGGGGGGCCCCCAGATACGCAGTATTTT. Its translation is CASSLNEAGGPPDTQYF.

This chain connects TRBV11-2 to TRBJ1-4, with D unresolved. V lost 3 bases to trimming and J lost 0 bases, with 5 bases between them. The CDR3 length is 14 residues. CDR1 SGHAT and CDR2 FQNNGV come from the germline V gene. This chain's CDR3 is CASSLSTTNEKLFF. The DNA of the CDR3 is TGTGCCAGCAGCTTGAGCACAACTAATGAAAAACTGTTTTTT.

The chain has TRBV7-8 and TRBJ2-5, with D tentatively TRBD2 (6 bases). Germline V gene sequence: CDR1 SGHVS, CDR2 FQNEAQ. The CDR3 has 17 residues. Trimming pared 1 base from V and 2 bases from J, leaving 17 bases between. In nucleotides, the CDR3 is TGTGCCAGCAGCTTAGGAGTCGGCGGGACCGGTCAAGAGACCCAGTACTTC. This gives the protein CASSLGVGGTGQETQYF.

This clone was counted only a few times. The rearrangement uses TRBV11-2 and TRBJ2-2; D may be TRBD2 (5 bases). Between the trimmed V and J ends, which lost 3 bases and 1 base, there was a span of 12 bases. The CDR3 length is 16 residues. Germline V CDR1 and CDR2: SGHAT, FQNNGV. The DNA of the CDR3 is TGTGCCAGCAGCTTGCAAATCGGAGGGAACACCGGGGAGCTGTTTTTT. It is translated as CASSLQIGGNTGELFF.

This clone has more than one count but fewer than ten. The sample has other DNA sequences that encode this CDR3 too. CDR3 amino acids: CASSSGQGRSYNEQFF. In DNA form, the CDR3 reads TGTGCCAGCAGCTCGGGACAGGGGAGGTCCTACAATGAGCAGTTCTTC. The V and J genes are TRBV5-4 and TRBJ2-1; 10 positions match TRBD1. The CDR3 consists of 16 residues. Trimming removed 3 bases from V and 1 base from J; junction bases left unmatched: 4. The germline V gene encodes CDR1 SGHNT and CDR2 YYREEE (reference sequence).

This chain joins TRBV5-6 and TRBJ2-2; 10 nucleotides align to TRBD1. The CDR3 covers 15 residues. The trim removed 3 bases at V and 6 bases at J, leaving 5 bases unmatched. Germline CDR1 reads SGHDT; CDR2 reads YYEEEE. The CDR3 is CASSWGQGSAGELFF. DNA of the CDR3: TGTGCCAGCAGCTGGGGACAGGGGTCGGCCGGGGAGCTGTTTTTT.

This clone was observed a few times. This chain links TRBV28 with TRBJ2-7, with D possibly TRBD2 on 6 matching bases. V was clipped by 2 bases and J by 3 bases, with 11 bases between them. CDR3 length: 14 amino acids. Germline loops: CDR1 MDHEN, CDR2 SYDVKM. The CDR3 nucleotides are TGTGCCAGCAGTTTAGGGGGGTTCGGCTACGAGCAGTACTTC. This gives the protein CASSLGGFGYEQYF.

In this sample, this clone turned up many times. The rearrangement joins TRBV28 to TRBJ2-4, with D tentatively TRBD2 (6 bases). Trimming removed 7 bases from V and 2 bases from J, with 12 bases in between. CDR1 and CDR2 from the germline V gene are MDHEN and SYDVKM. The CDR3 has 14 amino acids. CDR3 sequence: CASTFGGTKNIQYF. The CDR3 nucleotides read TGTGCCAGCACCTTCGGGGGTACCAAAAACATTCAGTACTTC.

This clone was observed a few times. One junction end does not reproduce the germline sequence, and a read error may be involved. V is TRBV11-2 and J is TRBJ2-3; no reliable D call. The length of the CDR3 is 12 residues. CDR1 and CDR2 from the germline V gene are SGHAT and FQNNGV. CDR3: CASSVELGTQYF. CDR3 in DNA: TGTGCCAGCAGCGTAGAGCTGGGGACGCAGTATTTT.

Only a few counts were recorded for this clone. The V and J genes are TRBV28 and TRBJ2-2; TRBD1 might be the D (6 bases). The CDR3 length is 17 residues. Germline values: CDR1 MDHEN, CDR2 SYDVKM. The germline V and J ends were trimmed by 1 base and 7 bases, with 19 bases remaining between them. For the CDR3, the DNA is TGTGCCAGCAGTTTATACAGGGTCGGCAGGTCGGGCGGGGAGCTGTTTTTT. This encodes CASSLYRVGRSGGELFF.

CDR3 DNA sequence: TGTGCCAGCTCCCCGGAAGTGTCGGGGACTGAAGCTTTCTTT. This sequence encodes CASSPEVSGTEAFF. The V gene is TRBV18, the J gene TRBJ1-1; D not resolved. This CDR3 comprises 14 residues. The germline V gene has CDR1 KGHSH and CDR2 LQKENI. Trimming left V 6 bases short and J 5 bases short, with 16 bases between.

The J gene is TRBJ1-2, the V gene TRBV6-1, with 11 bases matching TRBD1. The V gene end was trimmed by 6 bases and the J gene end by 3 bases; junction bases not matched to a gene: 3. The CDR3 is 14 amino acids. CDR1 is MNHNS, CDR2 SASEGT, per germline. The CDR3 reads CASSAGQGDYGYTF. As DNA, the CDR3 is TGTGCCAGCAGCGCGGGACAGGGGGACTATGGCTACACCTTC.

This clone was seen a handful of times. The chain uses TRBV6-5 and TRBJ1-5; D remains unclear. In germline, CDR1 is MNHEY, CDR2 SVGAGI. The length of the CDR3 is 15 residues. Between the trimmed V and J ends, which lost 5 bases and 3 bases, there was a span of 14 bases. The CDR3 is CASSRIGWSNQPQHF. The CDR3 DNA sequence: TGTGCCAGCAGTAGGATCGGGTGGTCCAATCAGCCCCAGCATTTT.

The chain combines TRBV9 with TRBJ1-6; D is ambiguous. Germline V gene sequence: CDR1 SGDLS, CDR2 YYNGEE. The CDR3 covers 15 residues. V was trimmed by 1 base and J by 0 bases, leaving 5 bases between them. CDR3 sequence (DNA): TGTGCCAGCAGCGTACAGAGCTCCTATAATTCACCCCTCCACTTT. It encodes CASSVQSSYNSPLHF.

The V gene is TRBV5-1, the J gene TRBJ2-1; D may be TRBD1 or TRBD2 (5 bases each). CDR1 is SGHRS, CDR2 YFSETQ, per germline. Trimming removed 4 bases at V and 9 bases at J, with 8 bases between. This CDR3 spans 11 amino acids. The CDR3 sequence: CASSPGGEQFF. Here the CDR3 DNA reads TGCGCCAGCAGCCCTGGGGGTGAGCAGTTCTTC.